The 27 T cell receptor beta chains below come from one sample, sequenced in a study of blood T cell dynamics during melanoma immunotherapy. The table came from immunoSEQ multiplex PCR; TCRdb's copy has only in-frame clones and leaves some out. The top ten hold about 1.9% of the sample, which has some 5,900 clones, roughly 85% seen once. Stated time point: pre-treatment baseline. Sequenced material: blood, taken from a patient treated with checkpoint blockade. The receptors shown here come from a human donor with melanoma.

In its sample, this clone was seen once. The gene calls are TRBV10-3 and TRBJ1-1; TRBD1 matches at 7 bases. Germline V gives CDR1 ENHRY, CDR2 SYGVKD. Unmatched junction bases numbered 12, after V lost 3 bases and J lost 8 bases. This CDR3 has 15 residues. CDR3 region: CAISDPAYPGQEAFF. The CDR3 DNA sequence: TGTGCCATCAGTGACCCCGCTTACCCGGGACAGGAAGCTTTCTTT.

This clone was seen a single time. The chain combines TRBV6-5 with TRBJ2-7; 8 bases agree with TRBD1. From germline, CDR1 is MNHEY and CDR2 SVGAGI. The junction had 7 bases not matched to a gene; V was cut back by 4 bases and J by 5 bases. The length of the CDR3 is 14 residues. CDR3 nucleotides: TGTGCCAGCAGTTCCTACCTACAGGGGGACGAGCAGTACTTC. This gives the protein CASSSYLQGDEQYF.

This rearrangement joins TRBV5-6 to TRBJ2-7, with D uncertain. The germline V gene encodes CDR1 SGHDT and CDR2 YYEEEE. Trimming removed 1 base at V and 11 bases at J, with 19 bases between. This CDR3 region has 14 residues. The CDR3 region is CASSLQSVTNVEYF. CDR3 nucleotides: TGTGCCAGCAGCTTGCAGAGCGTCACAAACGTGGAGTACTTC.

In DNA, the CDR3 is TGTGCCAGCAGCGCAGGGGGAGAGAATGAAAAACTGTTTTTT. This codes for CASSAGGENEKLFF. This chain connects TRBV6-1 to TRBJ1-4; 7 bases fit TRBD1. Per germline, CDR1 MNHNS and CDR2 SASEGT. The V and J ends lost 6 bases and 5 bases, in that order; junction bases with no gene match: 6. The CDR3 spans 14 residues.

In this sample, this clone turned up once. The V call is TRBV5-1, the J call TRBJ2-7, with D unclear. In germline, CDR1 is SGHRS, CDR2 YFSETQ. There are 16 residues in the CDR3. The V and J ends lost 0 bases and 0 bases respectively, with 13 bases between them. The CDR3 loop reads CASSLEISSSSYEQYF. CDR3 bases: TGCGCCAGCAGCTTGGAAATCAGTTCGAGCTCCTACGAGCAGTACTTC.

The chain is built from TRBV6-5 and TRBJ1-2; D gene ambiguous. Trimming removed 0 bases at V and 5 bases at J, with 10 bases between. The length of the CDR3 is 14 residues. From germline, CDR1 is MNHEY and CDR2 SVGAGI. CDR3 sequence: CASSYSPEWYGYTF. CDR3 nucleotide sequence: TGTGCCAGCAGTTACTCACCGGAGTGGTATGGCTACACCTTC.

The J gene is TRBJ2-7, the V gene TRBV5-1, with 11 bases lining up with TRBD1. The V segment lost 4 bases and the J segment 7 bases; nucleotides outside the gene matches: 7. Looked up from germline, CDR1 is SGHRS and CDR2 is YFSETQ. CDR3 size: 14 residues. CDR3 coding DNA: TGCGCCAGCAGCCAGGGACAGGGGGTTGGTGAGCAGTACTTC. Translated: CASSQGQGVGEQYF.

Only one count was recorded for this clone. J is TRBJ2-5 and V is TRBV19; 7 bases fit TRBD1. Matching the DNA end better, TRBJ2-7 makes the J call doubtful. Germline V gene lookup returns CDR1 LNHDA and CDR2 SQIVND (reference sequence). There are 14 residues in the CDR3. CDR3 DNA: TGTGCCAGTAGTCCTCGACAGGGCTCCTACGAGCAGTACTTC. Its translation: CASSPRQGSYEQYF.

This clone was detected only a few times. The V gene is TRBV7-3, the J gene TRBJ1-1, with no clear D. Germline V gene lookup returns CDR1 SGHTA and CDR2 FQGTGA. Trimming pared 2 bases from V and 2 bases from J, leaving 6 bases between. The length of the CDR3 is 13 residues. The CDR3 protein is CASSLGRNTEAFF. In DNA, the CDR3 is TGTGCCAGCAGCTTAGGCAGAAACACTGAAGCTTTCTTT.

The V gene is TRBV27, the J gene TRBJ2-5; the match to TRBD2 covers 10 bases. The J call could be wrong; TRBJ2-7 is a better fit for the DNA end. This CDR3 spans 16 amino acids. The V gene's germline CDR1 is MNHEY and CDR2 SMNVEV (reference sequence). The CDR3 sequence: CASSLASGGAAYEQYF. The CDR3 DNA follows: TGTGCCAGCAGTTTAGCGAGCGGGGGGGCCGCCTACGAGCAGTACTTC.

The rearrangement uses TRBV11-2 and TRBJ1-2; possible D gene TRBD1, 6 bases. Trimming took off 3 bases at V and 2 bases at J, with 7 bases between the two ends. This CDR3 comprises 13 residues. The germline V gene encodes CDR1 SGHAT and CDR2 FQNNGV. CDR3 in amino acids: CASSFTGNYGYTF. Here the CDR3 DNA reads TGTGCCAGCAGCTTCACAGGGAACTATGGCTACACCTTC.

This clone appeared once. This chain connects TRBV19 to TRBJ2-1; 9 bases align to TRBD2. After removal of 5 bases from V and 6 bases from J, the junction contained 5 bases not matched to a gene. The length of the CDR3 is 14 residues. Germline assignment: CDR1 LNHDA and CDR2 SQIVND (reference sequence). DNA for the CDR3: TGTGCCAGTAGTTTCGCGGGGGGGCTCAATGAGCAGTTCTTC. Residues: CASSFAGGLNEQFF. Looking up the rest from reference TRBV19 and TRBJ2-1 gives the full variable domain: DGGITQSPKYLFRKEGQNVTLSCEQNLNHDAMYWYRQDPGQGLRLIYYSQIVNDFQKGDIAEGYSVSREKKESFPLTVTSAQKNPTAFYLCASSFAGGLNEQFFGPGTRLTVL.

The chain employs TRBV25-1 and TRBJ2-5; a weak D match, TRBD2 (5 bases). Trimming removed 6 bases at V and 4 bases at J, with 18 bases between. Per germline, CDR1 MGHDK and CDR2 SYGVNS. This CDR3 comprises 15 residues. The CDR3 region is CASRSSGNPSETQYF. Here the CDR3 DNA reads TGTGCCAGCAGGTCGTCCGGGAACCCTTCAGAGACCCAGTACTTC.

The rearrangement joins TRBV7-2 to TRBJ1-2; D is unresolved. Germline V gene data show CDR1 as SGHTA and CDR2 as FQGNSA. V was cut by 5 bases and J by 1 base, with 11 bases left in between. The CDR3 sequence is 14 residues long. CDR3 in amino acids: CASSPQTYNYGYTF. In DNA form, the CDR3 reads TGTGCCAGCAGCCCCCAGACGTATAACTATGGCTACACCTTC.

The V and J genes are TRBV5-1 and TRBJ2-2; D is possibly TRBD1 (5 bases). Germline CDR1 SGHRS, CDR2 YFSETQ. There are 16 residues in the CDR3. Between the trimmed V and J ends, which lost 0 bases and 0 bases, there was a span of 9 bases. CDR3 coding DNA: TGCGCCAGCAGCTTGGGTGAGACAGCGAACACCGGGGAGCTGTTTTTT. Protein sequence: CASSLGETANTGELFF. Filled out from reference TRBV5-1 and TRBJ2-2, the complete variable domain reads KAGVTQTPRYLIKTRGQQVTLSCSPISGHRSVSWYQQTPGQGLQFLFEYFSETQRNKGNFPGRFSGRQFSNSRSEMNVSTLELGDSALYLCASSLGETANTGELFFGEGSRLTVL.

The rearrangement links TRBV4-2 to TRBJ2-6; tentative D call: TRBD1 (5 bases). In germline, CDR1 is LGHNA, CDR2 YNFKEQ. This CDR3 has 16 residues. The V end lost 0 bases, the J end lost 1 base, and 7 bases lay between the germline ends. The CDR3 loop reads CASSQDQGSGANVLTF. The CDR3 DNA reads TGTGCCAGCAGCCAAGATCAGGGATCTGGGGCCAACGTCCTGACTTTC.

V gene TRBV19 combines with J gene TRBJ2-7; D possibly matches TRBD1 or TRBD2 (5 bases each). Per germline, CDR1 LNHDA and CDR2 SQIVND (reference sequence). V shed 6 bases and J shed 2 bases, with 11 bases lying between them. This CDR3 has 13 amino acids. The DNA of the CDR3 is TGTGCCAGTAGCGGGGAAGGGGCCTACGAGCAGTACTTC. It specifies CASSGEGAYEQYF.

CDR3 amino acids: CASREETEAFF. CDR3 coding DNA: TGTGCCAGTAGGGAGGAGACTGAAGCTTTCTTT. The rearrangement uses TRBV19 and TRBJ1-1; D is ambiguous. Trimming removed 6 bases from V and 5 bases from J, with 7 bases in between. This CDR3 has 11 residues. Per the germline V gene, CDR1 is LNHDA and CDR2 is SQIVND (reference sequence).

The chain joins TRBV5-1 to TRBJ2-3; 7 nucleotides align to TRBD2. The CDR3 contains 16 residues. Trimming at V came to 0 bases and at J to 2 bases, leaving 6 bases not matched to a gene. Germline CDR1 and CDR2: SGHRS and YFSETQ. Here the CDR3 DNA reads TGCGCCAGCAGCTTGGCTTCCGCGGGGGACACAGATACGCAGTATTTT. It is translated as CASSLASAGDTDTQYF.

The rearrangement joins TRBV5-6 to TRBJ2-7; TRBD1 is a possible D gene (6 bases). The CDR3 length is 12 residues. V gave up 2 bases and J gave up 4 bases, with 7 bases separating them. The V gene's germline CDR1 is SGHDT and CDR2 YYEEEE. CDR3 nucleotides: TGTGCCAGCAGCTTAGGGGGTTACGAGCAGTACTTC. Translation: CASSLGGYEQYF.

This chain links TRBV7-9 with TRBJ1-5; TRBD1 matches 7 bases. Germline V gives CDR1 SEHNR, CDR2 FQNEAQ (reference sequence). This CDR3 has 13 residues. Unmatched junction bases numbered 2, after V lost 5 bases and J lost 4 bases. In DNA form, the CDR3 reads TGTGCCAGCAGCCAACAGGGGAATCAGCCCCAGCATTTT. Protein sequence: CASSQQGNQPQHF. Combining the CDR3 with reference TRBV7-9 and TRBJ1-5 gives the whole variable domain DTGVSQNPRHKITKRGQNVTFRCDPISEHNRLYWYRQTLGQGPEFLTYFQNEAQLEKSRLLSDRFSAERPKGSFSTLEIQRTEQGDSAMYLCASSQQGNQPQHFGDGTRLSIL.

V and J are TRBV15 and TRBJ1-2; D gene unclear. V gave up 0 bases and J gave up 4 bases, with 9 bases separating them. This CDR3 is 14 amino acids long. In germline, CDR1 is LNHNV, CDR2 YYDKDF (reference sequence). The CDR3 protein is CATSRDRRSYGYTF. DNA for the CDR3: TGTGCCACCAGCAGAGACCGGAGAAGCTATGGCTACACCTTC.

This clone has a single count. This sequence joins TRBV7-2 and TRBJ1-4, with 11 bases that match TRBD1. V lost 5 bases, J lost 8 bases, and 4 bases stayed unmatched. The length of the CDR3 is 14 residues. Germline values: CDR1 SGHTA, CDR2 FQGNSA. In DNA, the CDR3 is TGTGCCAGCAGCCCGGGACAGGGGGTCGAAAAACTGTTTTTT. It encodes CASSPGQGVEKLFF.

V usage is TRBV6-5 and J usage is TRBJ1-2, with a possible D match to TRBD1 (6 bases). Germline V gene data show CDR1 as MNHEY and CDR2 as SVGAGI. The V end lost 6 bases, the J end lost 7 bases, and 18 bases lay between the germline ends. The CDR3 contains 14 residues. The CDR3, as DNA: TGTGCCAGCAGGGGGGAAGGGGGGCACCGTGGCTACACCTTC. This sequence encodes CASRGEGGHRGYTF.

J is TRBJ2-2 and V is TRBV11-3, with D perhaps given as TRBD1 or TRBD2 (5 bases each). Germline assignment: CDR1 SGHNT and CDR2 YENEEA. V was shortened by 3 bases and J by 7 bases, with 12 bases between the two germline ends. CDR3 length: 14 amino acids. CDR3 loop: CASSFGAVDGELFF. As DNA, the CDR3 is TGTGCCAGCAGCTTCGGGGCGGTTGACGGGGAGCTGTTTTTT.

The CDR3: CASRNSGNTIYF. The CDR3 DNA reads TGTGCCAGTAGGAACTCTGGAAACACCATATATTTT. The chain recombines TRBV19 with TRBJ1-3; D gene ambiguous. V lost 6 bases, J lost 0 bases, and 3 bases lay in between. The germline V gene has CDR1 LNHDA and CDR2 SQIVND (reference sequence). CDR3 length: 12 amino acids.

CDR3 nucleotide sequence: TGCGCCAGCAGCCAAGAATTAAGGCAGCCCCAGCATTTT. It translates to CASSQELRQPQHF. The V call is TRBV4-1, the J call TRBJ1-5; D not resolved. Germline lookup yields CDR1 MGHRA and CDR2 YSYEKL. V lost 0 bases and J 7 bases, leaving 7 bases between the germline ends. CDR3 length equals 13 residues.